The 16 T cell receptor beta chains listed next were all sequenced from one sample in a study of CD8+ T cells in alopecia areata. Investigators isolated RNA and reverse transcribed it into cDNA to act as the sequencing template. Here immunoSEQ multiplex PCR was the method, and the copy in TCRdb shows in-frame clones only, minus some. Of 200,000 to 250,000 clones in the sample, more than 60% are singletons; the top ten hold 1.2%. Treatment meaning: oral pan-JAK inhibitor, 5-10 mg twice daily. The material was CD4+ T cells sorted from blood, obtained between weeks 43 and 45, from a patient treated with tofacitinib. These receptors all stem from a human donor with alopecia areata.

The chain's CDR3 is CASRAGRANYGYTF. CDR3 coding DNA: TGTGCCAGCAGGGCAGGGAGGGCTAACTATGGCTACACCTTC. The chain is built from TRBV2 and TRBJ1-2; D is perhaps TRBD1 (5 bases). CDR3 length: 14 residues. Per the germline V gene, CDR1 is SNHLY and CDR2 is FYNNEI. V gave up 6 bases and J gave up 0 bases, with 11 bases separating them.

This chain joins TRBV19 and TRBJ2-5, with D possibly being TRBD1 (5 bases). The CDR3 sequence is 14 residues long. V was pared by 4 bases and J by 2 bases, with 11 bases between. CDR1 LNHDA and CDR2 SQIVND come from the germline V gene (reference sequence). The CDR3 nucleotides read TGTGCCAGTAGTAGCCCCACAGGACAAGAGACCCAGTACTTC. Translated: CASSSPTGQETQYF.

The chain joins TRBV4-3 to TRBJ2-5; TRBD2 matches 12 bases. Trimming cost V 0 bases and J 0 bases; bases outside gene matches: 5. CDR3 size: 18 residues. Germline V lookup: CDR1 LGHNA, CDR2 YSLEER. As DNA, the CDR3 is TGCGCCAGCAGCCAAGAGACTAGCGGGGGCCCGTACCAAGAGACCCAGTACTTC. The encoded protein is CASSQETSGGPYQETQYF.

In this sample, this clone turned up a few times. The chain is built from TRBV10-3 and TRBJ2-7, with TRBD1 as a possible D gene (6 bases). Germline assignment: CDR1 ENHRY and CDR2 SYGVKD. V gave up 6 bases and J gave up 7 bases, with 16 bases separating them. The CDR3 spans 13 residues. The CDR3 DNA reads as TGTGCCATCAGAACCGGGACAAGTCGGGAGCAGTACTTC. Amino acids: CAIRTGTSREQYF.

CDR3 in amino acids: CSVEGGSGANVLTF. CDR3 DNA sequence: TGCAGCGTTGAGGGGGGCTCTGGGGCCAACGTCCTGACTTTC. This chain uses TRBV29-1 with TRBJ2-6; possible D gene TRBD2, 6 bases. The CDR3 extends over 14 amino acids. The V end lost 3 bases, the J end lost 0 bases, and 6 bases lay between the germline ends. Germline lookup yields CDR1 SQVTM and CDR2 ANQGSEA.

To note about this clone: A far larger clone is just one base off, so this is likely a read error. This CDR3 is CASSEAQGPQHF. The DNA for the CDR3 is TGTGCCAGCAGTGAGGCTCAGGGTCCCCAGCATTTT. The rearrangement joins TRBV10-3 to TRBJ1-5; a possible D gene is TRBD1 (5 bases). Germline CDR1 is ENHRY and CDR2 is SYGVKD. This CDR3 contains 12 residues.

V is TRBV29-1 and J is TRBJ1-2; D uncertain. Looked up from germline, CDR1 is SQVTM and CDR2 is ANQGSEA. The ends were cut back, 5 bases at V and 12 bases at J, with 13 bases in the middle. There are 10 residues in the CDR3. CDR3 in amino acids: CSVWPPSHTF. CDR3 sequence (DNA): TGCAGCGTTTGGCCCCCGAGTCACACCTTC.

Here the CDR3 reads CASSRQGGSSYEQYF. In nucleotides, the CDR3 is TGTGCCAGCAGCCGACAGGGAGGGAGCTCCTACGAGCAGTACTTC. J is TRBJ2-7 and V is TRBV7-6; D is perhaps TRBD1 or TRBD2 (7 bases each). Per germline, CDR1 SGHVS and CDR2 FNYEAQ. V gave up 5 bases and J gave up 0 bases, with 14 bases separating them. The CDR3 length is 15 residues.

J is TRBJ1-2 and V is TRBV29-1, with a weak D call TRBD1 (5 bases). Trimming removed 7 bases from V and 7 bases from J, with 13 bases in between. The germline gives CDR1 SQVTM, CDR2 ANQGSEA. The CDR3 loop spans 11 amino acids. CDR3 protein: CSAQGWSGYTF. The CDR3 bases are TGCAGCGCCCAGGGTTGGAGTGGCTACACCTTC.

The gene calls are TRBV29-1 and TRBJ2-1, with TRBD2 as a possible D gene (5 bases). V was shortened by 5 bases and J by 4 bases, with 12 bases between the two germline ends. The CDR3 consists of 13 residues. CDR1 and CDR2 (germline): SQVTM, ANQGSEA. The CDR3 DNA is TGCAGCGTTAGAGGGCGCGCATACAATGAGCAGTTCTTC. Translated: CSVRGRAYNEQFF.

This clone has more than one count but fewer than ten. V gene TRBV18 combines with J gene TRBJ2-3; D remains ambiguous. The CDR3 sequence is 16 residues long. The germline V gene has CDR1 KGHSH and CDR2 LQKENI. The V end was cut by 1 base, the J end by 4 bases, with 15 bases between. CDR3 in DNA: TGTGCCAGCTCACCACGTAGGCCGACTCGGGCAGATACGCAGTATTTT. As protein: CASSPRRPTRADTQYF.

This chain joins TRBV4-3 and TRBJ2-5; 8 nucleotides align to TRBD1. This CDR3 is 15 amino acids long. V trimming: 8 bases; J trimming: 5 bases; junction bases outside the gene matches: 13. Germline values: CDR1 LGHNA, CDR2 YSLEER. CDR3 protein: CASGPGQGASETQYF. The CDR3 coding sequence is TGCGCCAGCGGGCCCGGGCAGGGGGCTTCGGAGACCCAGTACTTC.

The chain combines TRBV30 with TRBJ1-2; the D gene is possibly TRBD1 (6 bases). There are 11 residues in the CDR3. Per germline, CDR1 GTSNPN and CDR2 SVGIG (reference sequence). V was clipped by 4 bases and J by 6 bases, with 9 bases between them. The DNA of the CDR3 is TGTGCCTGGAAAAGGGGGGATGGCTACACCTTC. Translating it yields CAWKRGDGYTF.

The chain links TRBV10-3 to TRBJ2-5, with 9 bases identical to TRBD1. The V segment lost 6 bases and the J segment 2 bases; nucleotides outside the gene matches: 4. The CDR3 is 14 amino acids. Germline CDR1 is ENHRY and CDR2 is SYGVKD. CDR3 amino acids: CAISAGQGQETQYF. CDR3 sequence (DNA): TGTGCCATCAGCGCGGGACAGGGACAAGAGACCCAGTACTTC.

The V call is TRBV30, the J call TRBJ2-5, with TRBD1 identical over 7 bases. With 3 bases clipped from V and 2 bases from J, the junction kept 3 bases outside the gene matches. This CDR3 comprises 13 residues. Per germline, CDR1 GTSNPN and CDR2 SVGIG (reference sequence). CDR3 sequence: CAWRAQGQETQYF. In DNA, the CDR3 is TGTGCCTGGAGGGCACAGGGGCAAGAGACCCAGTACTTC.

CDR3 in DNA: TGTGCCAGCAGCGTACAGGGGACAGCTTCCTATGGCTACACCTTC. Amino acid sequence: CASSVQGTASYGYTF. The rearrangement joins TRBV9 to TRBJ1-2; 7 bases match TRBD1. V shed 1 base, J shed 4 bases, and the junction held 7 bases outside the gene matches. The CDR3 covers 15 residues. Germline V gene sequence: CDR1 SGDLS, CDR2 YYNGEE.